This T cell receptor beta chain was recovered during a study of CD8+ T cells in alopecia areata. Study-wide background: Tofacitinib administration to treated patients was oral, at 5 to 10 mg twice daily.

The treatment here: oral pan-JAK inhibitor, 5-10 mg twice daily. Sequencing relied on a cDNA template that was reverse transcribed from extracted RNA. Profiling relied on immunoSEQ multiplex PCR, and the TCRdb table lists in-frame clones only, not all of them. This repertoire shows fewer than 250,000 clones, 55% to 70% found once; its top ten account for over 0.55%. The V and J ends lost 5 bases and 2 bases respectively, with 17 bases between them. CDR3 length equals 15 residues. Germline CDR1 reads GTSNPN; CDR2 reads SVGIG (reference sequence). The chain is built from TRBV30 and TRBJ2-3, with D tentatively TRBD2 (7 bases). The clonotype comes from a human donor with alopecia areata. The sample was CD4+ T cells sorted from blood, taken at week 4, from a patient treated with tofacitinib. In nucleotides, the CDR3 is TGTGCCTGGTGGGGGGGGCGGTTTCTCACAGATACGCAGTATTTT. It specifies CAWWGGRFLTDTQYF.